This TCR beta chain was sequenced during a study of T cell responses to AZD1222 COVID-19 vaccine. About this clone: Its antigen is unknown.

Produced via immunoSEQ multiplex PCR; TCRdb's table is partial and in-frame only. This sample has 75,000 to 100,000 clones, with about nine tenths found just once. Broader study findings: A mostly white British donor set with more females was recruited, and clonal diversity was possibly underestimated.

The sequence came from an adult in good health. The material sequenced was peripheral blood, taken on day 0 of AZD1222 vaccination.

CDR3 sequence: CASSLGRDTEAFF. The CDR3 DNA follows: TGTGCCAGCAGTTTAGGGAGGGACACTGAAGCTTTCTTT. The genes are TRBV28 and TRBJ1-1; no firm D call. In germline, CDR1 is MDHEN, CDR2 SYDVKM. The CDR3 has 13 amino acids. With 2 bases removed from V and 3 bases from J, the gap between germline ends came to 7 bases. The full variable domain, completed using reference TRBV28 and TRBJ1-1, is DVKVTQSSRYLVKRTGEKVFLECVQDMDHENMFWYRQDPGLGLRLIYFSYDVKMKEKGDIPEGYSVSREKKERFSLILESASTNQTSMYLCASSLGRDTEAFFGQGTRLTVV.